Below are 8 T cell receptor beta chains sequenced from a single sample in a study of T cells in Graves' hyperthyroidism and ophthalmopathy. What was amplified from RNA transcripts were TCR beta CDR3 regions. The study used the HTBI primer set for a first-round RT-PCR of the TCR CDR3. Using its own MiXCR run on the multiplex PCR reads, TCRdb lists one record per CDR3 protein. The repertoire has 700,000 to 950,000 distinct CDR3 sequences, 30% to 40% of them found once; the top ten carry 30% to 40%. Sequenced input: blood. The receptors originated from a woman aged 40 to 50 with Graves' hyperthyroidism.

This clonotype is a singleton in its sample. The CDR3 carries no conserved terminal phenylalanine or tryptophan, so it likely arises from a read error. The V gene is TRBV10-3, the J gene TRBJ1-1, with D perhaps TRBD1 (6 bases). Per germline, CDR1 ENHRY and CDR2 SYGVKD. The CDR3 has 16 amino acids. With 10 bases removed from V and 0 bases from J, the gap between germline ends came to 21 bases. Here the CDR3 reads CATLPTRGIMNTEAFL. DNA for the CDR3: TGTGCCACCCTGCCGACCAGGGGAATCATGAACACTGAAGCTTTCCTT.

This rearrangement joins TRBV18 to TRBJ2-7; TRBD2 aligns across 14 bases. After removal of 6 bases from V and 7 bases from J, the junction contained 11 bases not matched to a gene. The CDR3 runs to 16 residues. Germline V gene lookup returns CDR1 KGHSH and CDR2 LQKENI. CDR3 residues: CASSRGLAGVTGEQYF. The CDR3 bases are TGTGCCAGCTCCCGGGGACTAGCGGGAGTGACTGGGGAGCAGTACTTC.

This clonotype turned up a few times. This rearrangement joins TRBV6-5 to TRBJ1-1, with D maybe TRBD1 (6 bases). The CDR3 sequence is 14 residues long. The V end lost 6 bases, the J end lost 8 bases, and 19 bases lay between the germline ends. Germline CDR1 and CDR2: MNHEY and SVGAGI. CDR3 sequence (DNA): TGTGCCAGCAGCTCACCAAATACAGGGATCGAAGCTTTCTTT. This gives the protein CASSSPNTGIEAFF.

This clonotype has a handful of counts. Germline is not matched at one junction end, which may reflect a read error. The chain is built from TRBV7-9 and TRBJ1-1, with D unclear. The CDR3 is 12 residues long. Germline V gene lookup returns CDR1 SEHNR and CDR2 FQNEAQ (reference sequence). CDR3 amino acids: CASSFGNTEALF. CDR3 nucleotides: TGTGCCAGCAGCTTCGGCAACACTGAAGCTCTCTTT.

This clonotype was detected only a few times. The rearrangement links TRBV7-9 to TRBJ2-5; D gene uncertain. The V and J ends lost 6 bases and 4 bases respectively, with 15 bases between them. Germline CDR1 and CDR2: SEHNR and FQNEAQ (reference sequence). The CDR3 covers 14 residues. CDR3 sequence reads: CASSEALAPETQYF. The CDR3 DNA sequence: TGTGCCAGCAGTGAAGCATTAGCACCAGAGACCCAGTACTTC.

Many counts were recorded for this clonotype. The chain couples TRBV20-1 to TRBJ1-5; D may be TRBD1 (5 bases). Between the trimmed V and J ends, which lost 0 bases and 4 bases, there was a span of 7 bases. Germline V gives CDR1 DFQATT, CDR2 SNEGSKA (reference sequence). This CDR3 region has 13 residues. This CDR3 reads CSARDEGNQPQHF. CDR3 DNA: TGCAGTGCTAGAGATGAGGGGAATCAGCCCCAGCATTTT.

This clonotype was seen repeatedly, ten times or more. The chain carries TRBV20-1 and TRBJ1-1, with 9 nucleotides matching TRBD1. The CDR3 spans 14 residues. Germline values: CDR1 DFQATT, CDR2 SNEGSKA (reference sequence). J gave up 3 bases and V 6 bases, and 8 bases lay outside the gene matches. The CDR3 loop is CSADPRTGDTEAFF. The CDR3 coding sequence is TGCAGTGCAGACCCACGGACAGGGGACACTGAAGCTTTCTTT.

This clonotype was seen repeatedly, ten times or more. The CDR3 is CASSLSQGTEAFF. CDR3 nucleotides: TGTGCCAGCAGCTTATCCCAGGGGACTGAAGCTTTCTTT. The V gene is TRBV11-3, the J gene TRBJ1-1; D is perhaps TRBD1 (6 bases). Germline CDR1 reads SGHNT; CDR2 reads YENEEA. The V end lost 2 bases, the J end lost 5 bases, and 9 bases lay between the germline ends. The CDR3 has 13 residues.